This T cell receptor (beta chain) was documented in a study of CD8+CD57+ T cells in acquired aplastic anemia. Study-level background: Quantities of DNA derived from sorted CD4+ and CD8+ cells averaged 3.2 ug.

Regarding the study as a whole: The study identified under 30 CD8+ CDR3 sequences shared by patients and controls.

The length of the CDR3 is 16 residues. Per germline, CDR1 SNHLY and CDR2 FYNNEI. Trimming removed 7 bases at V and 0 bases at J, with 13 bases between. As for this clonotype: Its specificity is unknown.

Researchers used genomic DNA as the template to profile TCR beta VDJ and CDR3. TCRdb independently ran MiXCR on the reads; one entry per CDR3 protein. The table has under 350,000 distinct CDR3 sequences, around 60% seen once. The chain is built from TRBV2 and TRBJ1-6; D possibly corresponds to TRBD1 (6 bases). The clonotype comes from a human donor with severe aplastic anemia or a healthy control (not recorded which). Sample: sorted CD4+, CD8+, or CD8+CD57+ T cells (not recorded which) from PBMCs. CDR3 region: CASKRGASSYNSPLHF. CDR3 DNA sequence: TGTGCCAGCAAGCGGGGGGCGTCCTCCTATAATTCACCCCTCCACTTT.